The 17 T cell receptor beta chains listed next were all sequenced from one sample in a study of blood T cell repertoires in COVID-19. Sequencing was performed with immunoSEQ multiplex PCR; in TCRdb, only in-frame clones are kept and a portion is missing. The sample yields around 230,000 clones, approximately 80% seen once. Source material: PBMCs or T cells enriched from blood (not recorded which). Every receptor here comes from a man aged 35-49 years who had recovered from COVID-19.

This clone was seen a few times. The chain is built from TRBV28 and TRBJ2-1; 8 bases fit TRBD1. CDR3 size: 15 residues. After removal of 6 bases from V and 6 bases from J, the junction contained 10 bases not matched to a gene. The V gene's germline CDR1 is MDHEN and CDR2 SYDVKM. CDR3 loop: CASSSTRTGSNEQFF. CDR3 bases: TGTGCCAGCAGCTCGACCAGGACAGGGAGCAATGAGCAGTTCTTC.

The J gene is TRBJ1-2, the V gene TRBV4-1; 11 positions match TRBD1. Germline trimming cut 4 bases from V and 8 bases from J; bases unmatched to any gene: 6. The CDR3 runs to 14 residues. Germline-derived CDR1 and CDR2 are MGHRA and YSYEKL. The CDR3 bases are TGCGCCAGCAGCCTCGGACAGGGGGCGCGAGGCTACACCTTC. It translates to CASSLGQGARGYTF.

The rearrangement links TRBV5-8 to TRBJ2-2; D might be TRBD2 (6 bases). The length of the CDR3 is 14 residues. V was cut by 2 bases and J by 3 bases, with 8 bases left in between. Per the germline V gene, CDR1 is SGHTS and CDR2 is YDEGEE. CDR3 nucleotides: TGTGCCAGCAGCTTACCGGGAGACACCGGGGAGCTGTTTTTT. This encodes CASSLPGDTGELFF. The variable domain in full, with the rest retrieved from reference TRBV5-8 and TRBJ2-2, is EAGVTQSPTHLIKTRGQQATLRCSPISGHTSVYWYQQALGLGLQFLLWYDEGEERNRGNFPPRFSGRQFPNYSSELNVNALELEDSALYLCASSLPGDTGELFFGEGSRLTVL.

This chain connects TRBV7-2 to TRBJ2-7, with TRBD1 matching 9 bases. This CDR3 region has 13 residues. V lost 4 bases to trimming and J lost 9 bases; unmatched junction nucleotides: 7. CDR1 is SGHTA and CDR2 is FQGNSA in the germline V gene. The CDR3 is CASSSGQGTVQYF. The CDR3 nucleotides are TGTGCCAGCAGCTCGGGACAGGGAACAGTGCAGTACTTC.

V usage is TRBV7-9 and J usage is TRBJ1-5; 9 bases are shared with TRBD1. CDR1 and CDR2 (germline): SEHNR, FQNEAQ (reference sequence). V gave up 5 bases and J gave up 0 bases; unmatched junction bases: 11. The CDR3 length is 18 residues. CDR3 sequence (DNA): TGTGCCAGCAGCCCACTGGGACAGGGTCGTCCTAGCAATCAGCCCCAGCATTTT. Its protein is CASSPLGQGRPSNQPQHF.

The V call is TRBV19, the J call TRBJ1-3; 7 nucleotides agree with TRBD1. CDR1 is LNHDA and CDR2 is SQIVND in the germline V gene (reference sequence). This CDR3 has 16 amino acids. The trim removed 2 bases at V and 0 bases at J, leaving 4 bases unmatched. CDR3 amino acids: CASSIRGQPSGNTIYF. In DNA form, the CDR3 reads TGTGCCAGTAGTATAAGGGGACAGCCCTCTGGAAACACCATATATTTT.

The CDR3 region is CASSLTRSQETQYF. The CDR3, as DNA: TGTGCCAGCAGCTTAACTCGGAGCCAAGAGACCCAGTACTTC. V and J are TRBV7-8 and TRBJ2-5; D ambiguous. The CDR3 covers 14 residues. In germline, CDR1 is SGHVS, CDR2 FQNEAQ. Trimming shortened V by 2 bases and J by 1 base, and 8 bases separated the two germline ends.

The chain links TRBV6-6 to TRBJ2-7; 9 nucleotides agree with TRBD2. Germline V lookup: CDR1 MNHNY, CDR2 SVGAGI (reference sequence). V shed 0 bases, J shed 5 bases, and the junction held 8 bases outside the gene matches. This CDR3 contains 16 residues. CDR3 DNA: TGTGCCAGCAGTTACTCGACCAGCGGGAGGTGGAACGAGCAGTACTTC. Encoded protein: CASSYSTSGRWNEQYF.

The chain employs TRBV4-3 and TRBJ2-1, with TRBD2 matching over 7 bases. CDR1 is LGHNA and CDR2 is YSLEER in the germline V gene. This CDR3 region has 17 residues. J was trimmed by 0 bases and V by 4 bases; bases with no gene match: 9. The CDR3 DNA follows: TGCGCCAGCAGCCCAAGACCCGGGGGGTACTCCTACAATGAGCAGTTCTTC. Its protein product is CASSPRPGGYSYNEQFF.

This clone was seen a handful of times. This chain connects TRBV2 to TRBJ2-3; weak D call: TRBD2 (6 bases). From germline, CDR1 is SNHLY and CDR2 FYNNEI. The CDR3 consists of 14 residues. The V and J ends lost 8 bases and 3 bases respectively, with 15 bases between them. The CDR3 loop reads CASWREVGTDTQYF. The CDR3 coding sequence is TGTGCCAGCTGGAGGGAAGTTGGGACAGATACGCAGTATTTT.

The V call is TRBV24-1, the J call TRBJ1-2, with D tentatively TRBD1 (6 bases). Trimming stripped 3 bases from V and 2 bases from J, with 9 bases between. CDR3 length: 14 amino acids. Germline loops: CDR1 KGHDR, CDR2 SFDVKD. As DNA, the CDR3 is TGTGCCACCAGTGATCGAGGACAGAACTATGGCTACACCTTC. This sequence encodes CATSDRGQNYGYTF.

The chain is built from TRBV7-9 and TRBJ2-7; 8 bases map to TRBD2. Per germline, CDR1 SEHNR and CDR2 FQNEAQ (reference sequence). Trimming cost V 6 bases and J 7 bases; bases outside gene matches: 17. The CDR3 has 16 amino acids. CDR3 in DNA: TGTGCCAGCAGATCGGACGGGAGGGGGAGGTTGGAAGAGCAGTACTTC. Encoded protein: CASRSDGRGRLEEQYF.

The chain carries TRBV5-5 and TRBJ1-5; D possibly corresponds to TRBD1 (5 bases). This CDR3 contains 15 residues. CDR1 SGHKS and CDR2 YYEKEE come from the germline V gene (reference sequence). V shed 0 bases and J shed 4 bases, with 11 bases lying between them. The CDR3 loop is CASSLGGRPNQPQHF. In DNA form, the CDR3 reads TGTGCCAGCAGCTTGGGGGGCAGGCCAAATCAGCCCCAGCATTTT.

The genes are TRBV20-1 and TRBJ2-2, with a weak D call TRBD2 (6 bases). This CDR3 has 16 residues. V was shortened by 3 bases and J by 3 bases, with 17 bases between the two germline ends. CDR1 DFQATT and CDR2 SNEGSKA come from the germline V gene (reference sequence). The CDR3 coding sequence is TGCAGTGCTAGTTCGGGACTCTTGGGCGACACCGGGGAGCTGTTTTTT. It yields the protein CSASSGLLGDTGELFF.

V usage is TRBV4-2 and J usage is TRBJ1-2; D uncertain. This CDR3 comprises 13 residues. V lost 3 bases and J 6 bases, leaving 11 bases between the germline ends. Per the germline V gene, CDR1 is LGHNA and CDR2 is YNFKEQ. This CDR3 is CASSQADGNGYTF. CDR3 DNA sequence: TGTGCCAGCAGCCAGGCGGACGGGAATGGCTACACCTTC.

The chain has TRBV5-4 and TRBJ2-1; 7 nucleotides align to TRBD1. This CDR3 has 14 residues. CDR1 is SGHNT and CDR2 is YYREEE in the germline V gene (reference sequence). With 4 bases clipped from V and 8 bases from J, the junction kept 9 bases outside the gene matches. The CDR3 loop is CASSRQGVRDEQFF. CDR3 coding DNA: TGTGCCAGCAGCAGGCAGGGGGTCCGCGATGAGCAGTTCTTC.

The rearrangement uses TRBV7-8 and TRBJ1-1; D gene unclear. V lost 1 base and J lost 0, with 12 bases in between. Germline loops: CDR1 SGHVS, CDR2 FQNEAQ. The CDR3 covers 16 residues. The CDR3 coding sequence is TGTGCCAGCAGCTTAGGAGCAGGTGACATGAACACTGAAGCTTTCTTT. This translates into CASSLGAGDMNTEAFF.